This T cell receptor (beta chain) originates from a study of cytomegalovirus exposure and HLA in healthy donors. This clone has just a few counts. The PCR contained 60 Vbeta and 13 Jbeta primers. The data were produced by immunoSEQ multiplex PCR, yet TCRdb's version contains in-frame clones alone and is incomplete. The sample includes roughly 110,000 clones, about 64% seen only once; the top ten take roughly 2.8%. The CDR3 is made up of 14 amino acids. The V gene end was trimmed by 4 bases and the J gene end by 7 bases; junction bases not matched to a gene: 7. Germline loops: CDR1 LNHDA, CDR2 SQIVND (reference sequence).

The source is a female donor in good health and CMV-seronegative. The sample taken for sequencing was PBMCs. This sequence joins TRBV19 and TRBJ2-3; 8 bases agree with TRBD2. This CDR3 is CASSTAGVGNTQYF. As DNA, the CDR3 is TGTGCCAGTAGTACAGCGGGAGTCGGTAATACGCAGTATTTT. Looking up the rest from reference TRBV19 and TRBJ2-3 gives the full variable domain: DGGITQSPKYLFRKEGQNVTLSCEQNLNHDAMYWYRQDPGQGLRLIYYSQIVNDFQKGDIAEGYSVSREKKESFPLTVTSAQKNPTAFYLCASSTAGVGNTQYFGPGTRLTVL.